A selection of T cell receptor beta chains follows, all from one sample in a study of T cells in Graves' hyperthyroidism and ophthalmopathy. TCRdb re-derived calls from the multiplex PCR reads in MiXCR, one entry per CDR3 protein. The table lists hundreds of thousands of distinct CDR3 sequences, 12% to 15% of them singletons. Sequenced input: blood. The source is a woman aged 18-35 years with Graves' hyperthyroidism. The CDR3 runs from the conserved cysteine through the conserved F or W. A D gene is named only where the DNA matches it firmly. Some rows have no size entry. The others give once, few or many, or a class for an expanded clone.

TRBV29-1,NA,NA,TRBJ1-2,CSAGFPNYGYTF,TGCAGCGCGGGGTTCCCTAACTATGGCTACACCTTC
TRBV6-1,TRBD1,many,TRBJ2-7,CASSPGTGASYEQYF,TGTGCCAGCAGTCCCGGGACAGGGGCTTCCTACGAGCAGTACTTC
TRBV3-1,NA,many,TRBJ1-2,CASSYPGMPTGYTF,TGTGCCAGCAGCTACCCTGGGATGCCTACTGGCTACACCTTC
TRBV7-2,TRBD2,many,TRBJ2-3,CASSPRGAGGRGDTQYF,TGTGCCAGCAGCCCTCGGGGGGCGGGAGGAAGAGGAGATACGCAGTATTTT
TRBV6-1,TRBD2,few,TRBJ2-3,CASSDWTSGITDTQYF,TGTGCCAGCAGTGACTGGACTAGCGGGATTACAGATACGCAGTATTTT
TRBV29-1,TRBD1,NA,TRBJ2-2,CSSTGQTTGELFF,TGCAGCTCCACGGGACAGACGACCGGGGAGCTGTTTTTT
TRBV4-2,TRBD1,NA,TRBJ1-2,CASSQFDRADGYTF,TGTGCCAGCAGCCAATTTGACAGGGCCGATGGCTACACCTTC
TRBV27,NA,NA,TRBJ1-2,CASSLKQGGLVFGYTF,TGTGCCAGCAGTCTCAAACAGGGAGGGTTGGTGTTTGGCTACACCTTC
TRBV9,NA,many,TRBJ2-1,CASSAAGVGYNEQFF,TGTGCCAGCAGCGCGGCCGGGGTAGGATACAATGAGCAGTTCTTC
TRBV11-2,NA,many,TRBJ2-6,CASRGLALGANVLTF,TGTGCCAGCCGGGGTCTCGCTCTGGGGGCCAACGTCCTGACTTTC
TRBV5-1,TRBD2,NA,TRBJ2-7,CASSPGTSGRIHTYEQYF,TGCGCCAGCAGCCCCGGGACTAGCGGGAGGATTCATACCTACGAGCAGTACTTC
TRBV20-1,NA,once,TRBJ1-4,CSARLSGATLNEKLFF,TGCAGTGCTAGGTTATCTGGGGCGACCCTTAATGAAAAACTGTTTTTT
TRBV2,NA,many,TRBJ2-3,CASSEETTDTQYF,TGTGCCAGCAGTGAGGAGACCACAGATACGCAGTATTTT
TRBV30,TRBD1,many,TRBJ2-1,CASTGARVYEQFF,TGTGCCTCGACAGGGGCCCGCGTTTATGAGCAGTTCTTC
TRBV30,NA,many,TRBJ1-1,CAWRPQPNTEAFF,TGTGCCTGGAGGCCACAACCGAACACTGAAGCTTTCTTT
TRBV7-2,NA,NA,TRBJ2-3,CASSWAGFRDTQYF,TGTGCCAGCAGCTGGGCGGGCTTTAGAGATACGCAGTATTTT
TRBV6-2/TRBV6-3,NA,few,TRBJ2-3,CASSYIKVAYADTQYF,TGTGCCAGCAGTTATATAAAGGTAGCATATGCAGATACGCAGTATTTT
TRBV27,NA,many,TRBJ2-3,CASSLSSPDTQYF,TGTGCCAGCAGTTTATCGTCCCCAGATACGCAGTATTTT
TRBV18,NA,many,TRBJ1-4,CASSPRQDSVEKLFF,TGTGCCAGCTCACCACGACAGGATTCAGTCGAAAAACTGTTTTTT
TRBV27,TRBD1,NA,TRBJ2-3,CASSRGTGGHTDTQYF,TGTGCCAGCAGTCGTGGGACAGGGGGCCACACAGATACGCAGTATTTT
TRBV7-9,TRBD1,many,TRBJ1-1,CASSKRQGFGTEAFF,TGTGCCAGCAGCAAACGACAGGGGTTCGGCACTGAAGCTTTCTTT
TRBV6-1,NA,many,TRBJ2-7,CASSEGIRQGGSYEQYF,TGTGCCAGCAGTGAAGGGATTCGGCAGGGGGGTTCCTACGAGCAGTACTTC
TRBV7-3,NA,many,TRBJ2-3,CASSFLGADTQYF,TGTGCCAGCAGCTTCCTTGGGGCAGATACGCAGTATTTT
TRBV10-1,NA,few,TRBJ2-2,CASTPLQGSGTGELFF,TGCGCCAGCACCCCATTACAGGGTTCGGGCACCGGGGAGCTGTTTTTT
TRBV7-9,TRBD1,NA,TRBJ2-2,CASSLARQGAAGELFF,TGTGCCAGCAGCTTAGCCCGTCAGGGGGCCGCCGGGGAGCTGTTTTTT
TRBV7-9,TRBD1,few,TRBJ1-2,CASSLAPGQGDGYTF,TGTGCCAGCAGCTTAGCGCCGGGACAGGGGGATGGCTACACCTTC
TRBV2,NA,few,TRBJ1-2,CAGGGYTF,TGTGCCGGGGGTGGCTACACCTTC
TRBV12-3/TRBV12-4,NA,many,TRBJ2-1,CASSLRSANNEQFF,TGTGCCAGCAGTCTGAGGTCAGCCAACAATGAGCAGTTCTTC
TRBV29-1,NA,few,TRBJ1-2,CSVGQQGYGYTF,TGCAGCGTTGGACAGCAAGGCTATGGCTACACCTTC
TRBV11-2,NA,many,TRBJ1-2,CASSSTGTETYGYTF,TGTGCCAGCAGCTCCACCGGGACCGAAACCTATGGCTACACCTTC
TRBV6-2/TRBV6-3,NA,NA,TRBJ2-2,CASTMRGGTGELFF,TGTGCCAGCACCATGAGGGGGGGCACCGGGGAGCTGTTTTTT
TRBV18,NA,many,TRBJ1-2,CASSQVYGYTF,TGTGCCAGCTCACAGGTTTACGGCTACACCTTC
TRBV27,TRBD1,NA,TRBJ2-2,CASSLSAGGNTGELFF,TGTGCCAGCAGTTTATCGGCAGGGGGAAACACCGGGGAGCTGTTTTTT
TRBV12-3/TRBV12-4,NA,many,TRBJ2-1,CAISSRPSGGEQFF,TGTGCCATTTCTAGCAGACCCTCCGGGGGTGAGCAGTTCTTC
TRBV11-3,TRBD2,many,TRBJ2-1,CASSLRSGRKDNEQFF,TGTGCCAGCAGCTTAAGAAGCGGGAGAAAGGACAATGAGCAGTTCTTC
TRBV20-1,NA,NA,TRBJ2-1,CSTRIRGISYNEQFF,TGCAGTACTAGGATTCGCGGGATATCCTACAATGAGCAGTTCTTC
TRBV11-3,TRBD1,many,TRBJ2-7,CASSLGSGTDYEQYF,TGTGCCAGCAGCTTAGGGTCCGGGACAGATTACGAGCAGTACTTC
TRBV20-1,TRBD1,many,TRBJ2-2,CSARDFTSPDRGETGELFF,TGCAGTGCTAGAGATTTTACCTCCCCCGACAGGGGTGAGACCGGGGAGCTGTTTTTT
TRBV7-6,TRBD2,many,TRBJ2-1,CASSSGWGGSSYNEQFF,TGTGCCAGCAGTTCGGGGTGGGGCGGGAGTTCCTACAATGAGCAGTTCTTC
TRBV6-5,NA,few,TRBJ2-1,CASSYMGDNEQFF,TGTGCCAGCAGTTACATGGGGGACAATGAGCAGTTCTTC
TRBV7-9,TRBD1,few,TRBJ1-6,CASSQGASTSPLHF,TGTGCCAGCAGCCAGGGGGCGTCTACATCACCCCTCCACTTT
TRBV4-3,NA,many,TRBJ2-1,CASSQAIASYNEQFF,TGCGCCAGCAGCCAGGCAATAGCGTCCTACAATGAGCAGTTCTTC
TRBV20-1,TRBD2,few,TRBJ2-7,CSAGRDGPAYEQHF,TGCAGTGCCGGGAGGGATGGCCCCGCCTACGAGCAGCACTTC
TRBV2,NA,NA,TRBJ2-7,CASSLGGAYERYF,TGTGCCAGCAGCTTGGGCGGAGCCTACGAGCGGTACTTC
TRBV7-9,NA,many,TRBJ2-7,CASSLAVRYEQYF,TGTGCCAGCAGCTTAGCGGTTCGCTACGAGCAGTACTTC
TRBV6-1,NA,few,TRBJ1-6,CASGSYNSPLHF,TGTGCCAGCGGCTCCTATAATTCACCCCTCCACTTT
TRBV7-8,NA,once,TRBJ2-7,CASSLSWSRIYEQYF,TGTGCCAGCAGCCTTAGCTGGTCTCGAATCTACGAGCAGTACTTC
TRBV7-2,TRBD1,many,TRBJ2-7,CASSRDRGRSYEQYF,TGTGCCAGCAGCCGGGACAGGGGACGCTCCTACGAGCAGTACTTC
TRBV11-2,TRBD2,many,TRBJ2-1,CASSSTSGIFNEQFF,TGTGCCAGCAGCTCGACTAGCGGGATCTTCAATGAGCAGTTCTTC
TRBV7-9,NA,NA,TRBJ2-1,CASITSPMRVSCNEQFF,TGTGCCAGCATCACTAGTCCAATGAGGGTTTCCTGCAATGAGCAGTTCTTC
TRBV3-1,NA,many,TRBJ1-6,CASSLSSQGFSPLHF,TGTGCCAGCAGCCTTAGCAGCCAGGGGTTTTCACCCCTCCACTTT
TRBV2,NA,NA,TRBJ2-4,CASSEDQLAKNIQYF,TGTGCCAGCAGTGAGGACCAACTAGCCAAAAACATTCAGTACTTC
TRBV19,NA,NA,TRBJ2-7,CASSIVAGGHYEQYF,TGTGCCAGTAGTATCGTGGCTGGCGGCCACTACGAGCAGTACTTC
TRBV6-2/TRBV6-3,NA,NA,TRBJ1-5,CASTQLYSNQPQHF,TGTGCCAGCACGCAGTTGTATAGCAATCAGCCCCAGCATTTT
TRBV4-3,NA,NA,TRBJ2-1,CASSGDGYGAEQFF,TGCGCCAGCAGCGGTGATGGCTACGGGGCTGAGCAGTTCTTC
TRBV29-1,NA,few,TRBJ2-1,CSSGDRTGNEQFF,TGCAGCTCAGGGGACCGGACTGGAAATGAGCAGTTCTTC
TRBV6-1,TRBD1,many,TRBJ2-5,CASSVKTGWQETQYF,TGTGCCAGCAGTGTCAAGACAGGGTGGCAAGAGACCCAGTACTTC
TRBV11-2,NA,many,TRBJ2-1,CASRARRVDEQFF,TGTGCCAGCAGAGCTAGACGGGTCGATGAGCAGTTCTTC
TRBV9,TRBD2,few,TRBJ2-7,CASSVATSGNYEQYF,TGTGCCAGCAGCGTAGCGACTAGCGGGAACTACGAGCAGTACTTC